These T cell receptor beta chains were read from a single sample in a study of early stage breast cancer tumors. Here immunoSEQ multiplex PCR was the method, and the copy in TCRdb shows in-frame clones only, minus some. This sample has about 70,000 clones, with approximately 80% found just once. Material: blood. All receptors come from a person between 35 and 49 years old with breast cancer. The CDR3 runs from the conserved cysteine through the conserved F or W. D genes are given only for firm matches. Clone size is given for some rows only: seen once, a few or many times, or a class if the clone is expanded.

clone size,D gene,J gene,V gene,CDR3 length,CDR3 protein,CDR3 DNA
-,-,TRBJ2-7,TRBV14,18,CASSTGGFRTSGLYEQYF,TGTGCCAGCAGCACAGGGGGCTTTCGGACTAGCGGCCTCTACGAGCAGTACTTC
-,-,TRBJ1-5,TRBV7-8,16,CASSLASAANYQPQHF,TGTGCCAGCAGCTTAGCGAGCGCAGCTAATTATCAGCCCCAGCATTTT
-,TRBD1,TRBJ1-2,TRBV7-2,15,CASSPQTGQNYGYTF,TGTGCCAGCAGCCCTCAAACGGGACAGAACTATGGCTACACCTTC
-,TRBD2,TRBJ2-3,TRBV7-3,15,CASSSGLSPPDTQYF,TGTGCCAGCAGCTCGGGACTATCCCCCCCAGATACGCAGTATTTT
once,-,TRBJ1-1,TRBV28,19,CASSLPGPRERNMNTEAFF,TGTGCCAGCAGTCTCCCCGGGCCCCGGGAACGGAATATGAACACTGAAGCTTTCTTT
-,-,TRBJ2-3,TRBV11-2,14,CASSIPDRTDTQYF,TGTGCCAGCAGCATCCCTGACAGGACAGATACGCAGTATTTT
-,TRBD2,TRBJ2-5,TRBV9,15,CASSPFGGSPETQYF,TGTGCCAGCAGCCCCTTCGGGGGGAGCCCTGAGACCCAGTACTTC
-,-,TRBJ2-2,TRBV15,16,CATSRDQEVRTGELFF,TGTGCCACCAGCAGAGATCAAGAGGTTCGGACCGGGGAGCTGTTTTTT
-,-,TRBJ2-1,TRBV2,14,CASSERQGIHEQFF,TGTGCCAGCAGTGAGAGGCAGGGGATACATGAGCAGTTCTTC
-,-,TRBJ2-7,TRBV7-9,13,CASSLAPAYEQYF,TGTGCCAGCAGCTTAGCTCCGGCCTACGAGCAGTACTTC
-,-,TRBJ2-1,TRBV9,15,CASSKLDSSYNEQFF,TGTGCCAGCAGTAAACTCGACAGCTCCTACAATGAGCAGTTCTTC
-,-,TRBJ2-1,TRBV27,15,CASSLASPIYNEQFF,TGTGCCAGCAGTTTAGCCAGCCCCATCTACAATGAGCAGTTCTTC
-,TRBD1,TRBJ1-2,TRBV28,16,CASSPPGQGPNYGYTF,TGTGCCAGCAGTCCACCGGGACAGGGCCCTAACTATGGCTACACCTTC
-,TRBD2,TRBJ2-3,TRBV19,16,CASSIGFGGATDTQYF,TGTGCCAGTAGTATAGGTTTCGGGGGGGCCACAGATACGCAGTATTTT
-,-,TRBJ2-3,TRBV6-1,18,CASSDSPEVFRGADTQYF,TGTGCCAGCAGTGATAGCCCCGAGGTGTTTCGGGGCGCAGATACGCAGTATTTT
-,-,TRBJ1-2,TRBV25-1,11,CASSVGYGYTF,TGTGCCAGCAGTGTCGGCTATGGCTACACCTTC
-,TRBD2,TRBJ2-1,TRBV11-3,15,CASSDGRLIHNEQFF,TGTGCCAGCAGCGACGGGAGGTTAATACACAATGAGCAGTTCTTC